The T cell receptor (beta chain) under discussion was sequenced for a study of spatial heterogeneity in lung cancer. Study overall: The library had UMIs, and each TCR and UMI pair averaged more than ten raw reads.

This clonotype appeared many times. Antigen specificity is unknown. Each molecule of TCR cDNA was tagged with one unique molecular identifier. TCRdb independently ran MiXCR on the 5' RACE reads; one entry per CDR3 protein. The sample shows some 15,000 distinct CDR3 sequences, 10% of them seen only once. Study results and limitations: Among blood samples, ubiquitous expanded tumor TCRs appeared more at resection than at follow-up.

Time point denoted: sample taken at primary tumor resection. From tumor, nontumor lung or frozen PBMC, whole RNA was taken unsorted for sequencing. Patients with untreated early-stage non-small cell lung cancer, numbering more than 55, were the donors. The V gene lost 6 bases and the J gene lost 5 bases, with 13 bases spanning the gap. The germline V gene has CDR1 SNHLY and CDR2 FYNNEI. This CDR3 spans 14 amino acids. Sequencing used PBMCs, obtained at surgery. V and J are TRBV2 and TRBJ1-4, with D possibly being TRBD1 (5 bases). The receptor was isolated from a male donor with early-stage non-small cell lung cancer. The CDR3 DNA is TGTGCCAGCAGGAGCGGGACCCAAAATGAAAAACTGTTTTTT. Protein sequence: CASRSGTQNEKLFF.